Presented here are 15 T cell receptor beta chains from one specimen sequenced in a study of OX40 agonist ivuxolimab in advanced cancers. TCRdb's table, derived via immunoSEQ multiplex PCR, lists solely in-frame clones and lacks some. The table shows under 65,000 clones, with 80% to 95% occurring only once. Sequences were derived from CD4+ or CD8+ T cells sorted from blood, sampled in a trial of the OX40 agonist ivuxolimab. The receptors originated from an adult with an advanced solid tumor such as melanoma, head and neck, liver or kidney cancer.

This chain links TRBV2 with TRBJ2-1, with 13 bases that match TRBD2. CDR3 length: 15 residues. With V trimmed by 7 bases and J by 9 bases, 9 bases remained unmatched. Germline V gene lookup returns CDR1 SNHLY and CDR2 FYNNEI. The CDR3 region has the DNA TGTGCCAGCATGACTAGGACTAGCGGGAGAGGTGAGCAGTTCTTC. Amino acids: CASMTRTSGRGEQFF.

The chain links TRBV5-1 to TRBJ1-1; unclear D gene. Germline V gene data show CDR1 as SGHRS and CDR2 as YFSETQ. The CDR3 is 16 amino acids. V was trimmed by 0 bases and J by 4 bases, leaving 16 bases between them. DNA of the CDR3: TGCGCCAGCAGCTTGGTGAGTTCTGCCCGGGGCACTGAAGCTTTCTTT. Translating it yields CASSLVSSARGTEAFF.

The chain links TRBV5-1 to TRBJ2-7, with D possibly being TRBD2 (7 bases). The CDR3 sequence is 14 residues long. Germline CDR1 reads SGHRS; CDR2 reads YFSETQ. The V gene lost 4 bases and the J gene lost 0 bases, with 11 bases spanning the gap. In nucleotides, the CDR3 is TGCGCCAGCAGCCGGGGGGCGTACTCCTACGAGCAGTACTTC. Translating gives CASSRGAYSYEQYF.

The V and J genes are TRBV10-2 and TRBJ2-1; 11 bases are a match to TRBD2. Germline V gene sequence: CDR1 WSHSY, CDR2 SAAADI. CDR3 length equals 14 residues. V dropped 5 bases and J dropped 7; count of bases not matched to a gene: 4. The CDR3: CASSPGLAVNEQFF. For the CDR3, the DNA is TGCGCCAGCAGTCCGGGACTAGCGGTGAATGAGCAGTTCTTC.

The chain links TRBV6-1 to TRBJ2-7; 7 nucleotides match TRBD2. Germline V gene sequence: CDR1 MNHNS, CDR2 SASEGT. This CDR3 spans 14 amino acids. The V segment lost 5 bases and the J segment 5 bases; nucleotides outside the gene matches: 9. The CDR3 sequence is CASSNPWGGNEQYF. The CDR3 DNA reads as TGTGCCAGCAGTAATCCCTGGGGGGGGAACGAGCAGTACTTC.

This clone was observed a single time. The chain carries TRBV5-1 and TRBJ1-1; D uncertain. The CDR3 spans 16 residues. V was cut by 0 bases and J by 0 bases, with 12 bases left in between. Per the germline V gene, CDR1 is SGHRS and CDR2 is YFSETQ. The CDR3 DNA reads TGCGCCAGCAGCTTGGAGTCAGTTAGGATGAACACTGAAGCTTTCTTT. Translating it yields CASSLESVRMNTEAFF.

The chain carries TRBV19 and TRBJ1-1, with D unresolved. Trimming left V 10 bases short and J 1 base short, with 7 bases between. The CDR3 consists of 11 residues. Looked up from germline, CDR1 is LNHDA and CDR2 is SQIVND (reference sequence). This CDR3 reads CAIIQNTEAFF. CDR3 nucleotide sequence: TGTGCCATCATTCAGAACACTGAAGCTTTCTTT.

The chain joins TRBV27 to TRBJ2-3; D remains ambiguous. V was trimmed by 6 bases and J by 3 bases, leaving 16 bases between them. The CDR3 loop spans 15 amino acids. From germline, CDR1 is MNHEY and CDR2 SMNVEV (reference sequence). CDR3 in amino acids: CASSFGWGRTDTQYF. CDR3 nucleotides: TGTGCCAGCAGCTTCGGCTGGGGAAGGACAGATACGCAGTATTTT.

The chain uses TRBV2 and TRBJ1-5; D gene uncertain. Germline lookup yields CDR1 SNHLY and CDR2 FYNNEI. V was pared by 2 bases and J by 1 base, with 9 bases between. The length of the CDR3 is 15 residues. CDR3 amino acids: CASSEWQPSNQPQHF. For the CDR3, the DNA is TGTGCCAGCAGTGAATGGCAGCCAAGCAATCAGCCCCAGCATTTT.

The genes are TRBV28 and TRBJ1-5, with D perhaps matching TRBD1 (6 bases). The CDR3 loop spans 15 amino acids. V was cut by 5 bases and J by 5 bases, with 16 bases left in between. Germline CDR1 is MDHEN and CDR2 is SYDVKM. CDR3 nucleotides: TGTGCCAGCAGTAAGGGGACGGCAGGGGATCAGCCCCAGCATTTT. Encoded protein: CASSKGTAGDQPQHF. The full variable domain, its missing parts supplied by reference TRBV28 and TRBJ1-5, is DVKVTQSSRYLVKRTGEKVFLECVQDMDHENMFWYRQDPGLGLRLIYFSYDVKMKEKGDIPEGYSVSREKKERFSLILESASTNQTSMYLCASSKGTAGDQPQHFGDGTRLSIL.

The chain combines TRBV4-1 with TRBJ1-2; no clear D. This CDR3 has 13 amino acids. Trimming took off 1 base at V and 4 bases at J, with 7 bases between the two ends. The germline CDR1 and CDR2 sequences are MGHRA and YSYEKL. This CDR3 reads CASSQAWSYGYTF. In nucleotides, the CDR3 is TGCGCCAGCAGCCAAGCATGGAGCTATGGCTACACCTTC.

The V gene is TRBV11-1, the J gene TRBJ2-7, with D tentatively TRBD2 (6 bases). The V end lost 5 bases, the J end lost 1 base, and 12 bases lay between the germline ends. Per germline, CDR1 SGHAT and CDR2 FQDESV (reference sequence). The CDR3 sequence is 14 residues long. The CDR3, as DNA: TGTGCCAGCAGCCAAAGGAGGGAGTCCTACGAGCAGTACTTC. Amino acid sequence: CASSQRRESYEQYF.

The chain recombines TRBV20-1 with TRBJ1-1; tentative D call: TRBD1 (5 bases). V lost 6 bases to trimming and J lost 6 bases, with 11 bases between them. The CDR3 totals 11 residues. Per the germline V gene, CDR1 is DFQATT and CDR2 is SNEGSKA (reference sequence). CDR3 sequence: CSAAPGPEAFF. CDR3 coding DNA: TGCAGTGCCGCTCCAGGGCCTGAAGCTTTCTTT.

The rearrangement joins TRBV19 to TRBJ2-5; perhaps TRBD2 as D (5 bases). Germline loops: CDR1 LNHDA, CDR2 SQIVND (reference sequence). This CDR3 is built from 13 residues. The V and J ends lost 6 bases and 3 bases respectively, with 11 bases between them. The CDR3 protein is CASSRSGKETQYF. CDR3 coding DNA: TGTGCCAGTAGCAGGTCGGGGAAAGAGACCCAGTACTTC.

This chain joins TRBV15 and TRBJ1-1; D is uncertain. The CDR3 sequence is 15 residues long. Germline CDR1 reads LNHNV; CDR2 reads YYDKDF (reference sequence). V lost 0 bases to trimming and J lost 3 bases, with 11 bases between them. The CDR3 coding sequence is TGTGCCACCAGCAGAGATCTCTACGGTGACACTGAAGCTTTCTTT. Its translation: CATSRDLYGDTEAFF.